What follows are 15 T cell receptor beta chains derived from one specimen sequenced in a study of CD8 T cells in ankylosing spondylitis. The study's findings and limits: Among TCR beta sequences, a motif of several highly homologous variants appeared characteristic of ankylosing spondylitis blood.

These receptors' targets are unknown. TCRdb processed the 5' RACE reads anew with MiXCR; each CDR3 protein has one entry. The data contain approximately 440,000 distinct CDR3 sequences, under 20% of them singletons. Sequences were obtained from blood, either unsorted or a sorted T cell fraction (not recorded which). The receptor source for this set is a male donor with ankylosing spondylitis.

This clonotype was detected a few times. The CDR3 nucleotides read TGTGCCAGCAGTCCTTCGGGGGCCACCTACGAGCAGTACTTC. Its protein is CASSPSGATYEQYF. The chain carries TRBV28 and TRBJ2-7; D tentatively reads TRBD1 or TRBD2 (6 bases each). Trimming removed 5 bases from V and 2 bases from J, with 13 bases in between. The CDR3 runs 14 residues. Germline CDR1 is MDHEN and CDR2 is SYDVKM.

The chain links TRBV5-1 to TRBJ2-3; D possibly corresponds to TRBD2 (5 bases). Trimming removed 0 bases from V and 4 bases from J, with 15 bases in between. The CDR3 runs to 16 residues. Germline V gene sequence: CDR1 SGHRS, CDR2 YFSETQ. CDR3 residues: CASSLETPHGADTQYF. CDR3 nucleotide sequence: TGCGCCAGCAGCTTGGAGACCCCACACGGGGCAGATACGCAGTATTTT.

The chain recombines TRBV7-3 with TRBJ1-2, with TRBD1 as a possible D gene (6 bases). Trimming cost V 6 bases and J 7 bases, with 18 bases left between them. The CDR3 is 14 residues long. In germline, CDR1 is SGHTA, CDR2 FQGTGA. The DNA of the CDR3 is TGTGCCAGCAGTCCCGAGCCGGGGGCGATTGGCTACACCTTC. It specifies CASSPEPGAIGYTF.

This clonotype was recorded at least ten times. The chain is built from TRBV5-1 and TRBJ2-3; D uncertain. This CDR3 region has 12 residues. The germline V and J ends were trimmed by 1 base and 9 bases, with 9 bases remaining between them. Germline CDR1 and CDR2: SGHRS and YFSETQ. The CDR3 DNA follows: TGCGCCAGCAGCTTGCCGGGTGGGACGCAGTATTTT. Translating gives CASSLPGGTQYF.

This clonotype was seen more than once but under ten times. The chain carries TRBV9 and TRBJ2-7; a weak D match, TRBD2 (6 bases). The germline gives CDR1 SGDLS, CDR2 YYNGEE. The CDR3 is 15 residues long. V was shortened by 2 bases and J by 2 bases, with 14 bases between the two germline ends. CDR3 amino acids: CASSVGDWTTYEQYF. CDR3 in DNA: TGTGCCAGCAGCGTTGGGGACTGGACTACCTACGAGCAGTACTTC. The entire variable domain, with the rest obtained from reference TRBV9 and TRBJ2-7, is as follows: DSGVTQTPKHLITATGQRVTLRCSPRSGDLSVYWYQQSLDQGLQFLIQYYNGEERAKGNILERFSAQQFPDLHSELNLSSLELGDSALYFCASSVGDWTTYEQYFGPGTRLTVT.

The chain carries TRBV20-1 and TRBJ2-7, with TRBD2 matching over 13 bases. V shed 6 bases, J shed 7 bases, and the junction held 12 bases outside the gene matches. The germline CDR1 and CDR2 sequences are DFQATT and SNEGSKA (reference sequence). This CDR3 is built from 15 residues. The CDR3 reads CSARGTSGAPGEQYF. The CDR3 DNA is TGCAGTGCGAGGGGGACTAGCGGGGCTCCTGGGGAGCAGTACTTC.

The J gene is TRBJ2-6, the V gene TRBV27; D is uncertain. The germline V gene has CDR1 MNHEY and CDR2 SMNVEV (reference sequence). Trimming shortened V by 0 bases and J by 2 bases, and 11 bases separated the two germline ends. The CDR3 extends over 17 amino acids. CDR3 bases: TGTGCCAGCAGTTTATCAGGGCAGTCGGCTGGGGCCAACGTCCTGACTTTC. It yields the protein CASSLSGQSAGANVLTF.

The CDR3 coding sequence is TGTGCCAGCAGTGCCGAGGTTGGCTATGGCTACACCTTC. It yields the protein CASSAEVGYGYTF. The chain joins TRBV2 to TRBJ1-2, with D uncertain. This CDR3 region has 13 residues. Germline CDR1 is SNHLY and CDR2 is FYNNEI. Trimming cost V 4 bases and J 4 bases, with 10 bases left between them.

This clonotype was recorded a few times. The rearrangement joins TRBV20-1 to TRBJ2-3; TRBD2 might be the D (5 bases). This CDR3 spans 19 amino acids. From germline, CDR1 is DFQATT and CDR2 SNEGSKA (reference sequence). V lost 6 bases and J 2 bases, leaving 30 bases between the germline ends. In DNA, the CDR3 is TGCAGTGCCCCGGCGAGGGCGAGGCGGGCCACAACCTCCACAGATACGCAGTATTTT. Translating gives CSAPARARRATTSTDTQYF.

The V call is TRBV2, the J call TRBJ2-1; 10 bases agree with TRBD1. The CDR3 length is 13 residues. V was pared by 7 bases and J by 7 bases, with 4 bases of the junction left unmatched. Germline lookup yields CDR1 SNHLY and CDR2 FYNNEI. The CDR3 nucleotides are TGTGCCAGCACCCGGGACAGGGGTAATGAGCAGTTCTTC. Protein sequence: CASTRDRGNEQFF.

This clonotype has a handful of counts. This chain joins TRBV6-2 or TRBV6-3 and TRBJ2-2; the D gene is possibly TRBD2 (5 bases). The CDR3 is 14 residues long. Germline CDR1 is MNHEY and CDR2 is SVGEGT. Trimming took off 5 bases at V and 6 bases at J, with 13 bases between the two ends. Written as DNA, the CDR3 is TGTGCCAGCAGTCACACACTAGGTTCCGGGGAGCTGTTTTTT. Amino acids: CASSHTLGSGELFF.

In this sample, this clonotype turned up a few times. V and J are TRBV29-1 and TRBJ2-3; D not resolved. CDR1 is SQVTM, CDR2 ANQGSEA, per germline. Trimming took 3 bases from V and 0 from J, leaving 10 bases between them. There are 14 residues in the CDR3. CDR3 in amino acids: CSVEALGSTDTQYF. The CDR3 nucleotides read TGCAGCGTTGAGGCCTTGGGGAGCACAGATACGCAGTATTTT.

The chain links TRBV28 to TRBJ2-3; the D gene could be TRBD1 or TRBD2 (5 bases each). The V end lost 3 bases, the J end lost 4 bases, and 20 bases lay between the germline ends. Germline loops: CDR1 MDHEN, CDR2 SYDVKM. The CDR3 is 17 amino acids. The DNA of the CDR3 is TGTGCCAGCAGTTTCCGAACCAGGGACGTCTCGGCAGATACGCAGTATTTT. Translating it yields CASSFRTRDVSADTQYF.

This clonotype was picked up a small number of times. This chain links TRBV10-3 with TRBJ2-5; 9 bases match TRBD1. Germline V gene data show CDR1 as ENHRY and CDR2 as SYGVKD. J gave up 3 bases and V 0 bases, and 2 bases lay outside the gene matches. CDR3 size: 15 residues. The CDR3 nucleotides read TGTGCCATCAGTGAGTCCGGGACAGGGAAAGAGACCCAGTACTTC. Amino acid sequence: CAISESGTGKETQYF.

The chain has TRBV18 and TRBJ2-1; 11 bases agree with TRBD2. The ends lost 6 bases at V and 0 bases at J; junction bases unmatched: 10. Germline V gene sequence: CDR1 KGHSH, CDR2 LQKENI. The CDR3 consists of 18 residues. CDR3 residues: CASSSGTSGGSSYNEQFF. In DNA, the CDR3 is TGTGCCAGCTCCTCAGGGACTAGCGGAGGGAGCTCCTACAATGAGCAGTTCTTC.